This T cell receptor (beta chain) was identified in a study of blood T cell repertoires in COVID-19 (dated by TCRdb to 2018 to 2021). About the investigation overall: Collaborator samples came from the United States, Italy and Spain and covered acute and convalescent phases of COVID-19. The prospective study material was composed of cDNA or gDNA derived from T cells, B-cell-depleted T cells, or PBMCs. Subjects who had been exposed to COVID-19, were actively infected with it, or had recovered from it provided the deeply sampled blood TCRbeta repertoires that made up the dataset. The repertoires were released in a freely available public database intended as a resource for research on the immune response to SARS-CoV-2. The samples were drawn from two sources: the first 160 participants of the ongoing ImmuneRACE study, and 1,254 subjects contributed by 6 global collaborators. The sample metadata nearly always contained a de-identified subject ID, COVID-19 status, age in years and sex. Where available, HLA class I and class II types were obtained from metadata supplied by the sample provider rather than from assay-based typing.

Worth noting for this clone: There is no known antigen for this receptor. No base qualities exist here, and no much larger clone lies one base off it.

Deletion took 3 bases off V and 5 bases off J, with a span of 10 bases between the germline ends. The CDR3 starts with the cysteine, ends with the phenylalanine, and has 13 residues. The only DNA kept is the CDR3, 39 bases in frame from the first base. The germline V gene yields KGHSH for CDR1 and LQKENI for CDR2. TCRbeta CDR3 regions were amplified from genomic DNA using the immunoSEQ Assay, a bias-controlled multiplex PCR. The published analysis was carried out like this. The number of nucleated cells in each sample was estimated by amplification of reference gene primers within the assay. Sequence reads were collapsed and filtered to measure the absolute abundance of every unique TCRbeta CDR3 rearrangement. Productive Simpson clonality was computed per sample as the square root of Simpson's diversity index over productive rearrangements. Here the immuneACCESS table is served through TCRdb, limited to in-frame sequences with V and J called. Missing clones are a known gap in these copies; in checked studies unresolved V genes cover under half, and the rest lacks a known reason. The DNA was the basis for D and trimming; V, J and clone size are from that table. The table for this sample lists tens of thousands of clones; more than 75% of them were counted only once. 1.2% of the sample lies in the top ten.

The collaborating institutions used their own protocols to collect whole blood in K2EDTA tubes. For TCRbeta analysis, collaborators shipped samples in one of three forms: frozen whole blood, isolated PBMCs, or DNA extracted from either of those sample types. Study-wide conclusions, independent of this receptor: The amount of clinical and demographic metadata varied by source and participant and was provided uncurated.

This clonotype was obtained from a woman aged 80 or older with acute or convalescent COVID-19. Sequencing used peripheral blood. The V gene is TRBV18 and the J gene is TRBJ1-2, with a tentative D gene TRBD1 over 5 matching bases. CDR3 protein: CASSPTRGYGYTF. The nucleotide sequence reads TGTGCCAGCTCACCGACTCGGGGGTATGGCTACACCTTC.